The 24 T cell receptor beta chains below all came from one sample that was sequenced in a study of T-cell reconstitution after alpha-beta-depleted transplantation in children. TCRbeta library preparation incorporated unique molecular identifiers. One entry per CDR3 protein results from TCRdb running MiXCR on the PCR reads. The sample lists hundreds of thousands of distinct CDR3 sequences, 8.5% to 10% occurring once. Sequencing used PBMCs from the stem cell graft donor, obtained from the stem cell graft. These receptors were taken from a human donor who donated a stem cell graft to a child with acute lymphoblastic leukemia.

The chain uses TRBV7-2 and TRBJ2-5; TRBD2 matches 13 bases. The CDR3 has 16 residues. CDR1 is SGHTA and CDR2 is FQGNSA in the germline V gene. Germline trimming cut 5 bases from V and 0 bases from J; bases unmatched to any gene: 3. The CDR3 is CASSLGLAGYQETQYF. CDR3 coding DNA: TGTGCCAGCAGCCTGGGACTAGCGGGGTACCAAGAGACCCAGTACTTC. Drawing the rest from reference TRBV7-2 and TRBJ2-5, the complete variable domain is GAGVSQSPSNKVTEKGKDVELRCDPISGHTALYWYRQSLGQGLEFLIYFQGNSAPDKSGLPSDRFSAERTGGSVSTLTIQRTQQEDSAVYLCASSLGLAGYQETQYFGPGTRLLVL.

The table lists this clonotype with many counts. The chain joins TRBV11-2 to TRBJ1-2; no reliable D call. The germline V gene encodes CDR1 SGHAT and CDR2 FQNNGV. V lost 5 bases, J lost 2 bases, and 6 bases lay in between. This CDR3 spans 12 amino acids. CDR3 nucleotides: TGTGCCAGCAGCGGACTGAACTATGGCTACACCTTC. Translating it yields CASSGLNYGYTF.

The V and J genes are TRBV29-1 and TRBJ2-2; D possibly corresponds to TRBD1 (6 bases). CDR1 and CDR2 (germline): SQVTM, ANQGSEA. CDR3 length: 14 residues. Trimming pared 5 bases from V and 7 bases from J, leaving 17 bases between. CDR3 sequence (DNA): TGCAGCGTTCTTTCTTTGGGGGCGGACGGGGAGCTGTTTTTT. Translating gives CSVLSLGADGELFF.

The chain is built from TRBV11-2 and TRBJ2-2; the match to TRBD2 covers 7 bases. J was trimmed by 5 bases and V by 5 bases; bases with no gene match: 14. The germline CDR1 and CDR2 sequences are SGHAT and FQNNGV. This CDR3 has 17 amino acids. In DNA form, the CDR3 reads TGTGCCAGCAGCAACAGAGGGCGGGAGCGTGAGACCGGGGAGCTGTTTTTT. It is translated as CASSNRGRERETGELFF. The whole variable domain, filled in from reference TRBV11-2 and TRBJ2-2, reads EAGVAQSPRYKIIEKRQSVAFWCNPISGHATLYWYQQILGQGPKLLIQFQNNGVVDDSQLPKDRFSAERLKGVDSTLKIQPAKLEDSAVYLCASSNRGRERETGELFFGEGSRLTVL.

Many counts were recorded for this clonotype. The CDR3 coding sequence is TGCGCCAGCCAGGGGACAGCTTATGGCTACACCTTC. It is translated as CASQGTAYGYTF. V and J are TRBV5-1 and TRBJ1-2, with TRBD1 identical over 7 bases. Trimming cost V 7 bases and J 5 bases; bases outside gene matches: 5. Germline V CDR1 and CDR2: SGHRS, YFSETQ. This CDR3 has 12 amino acids.

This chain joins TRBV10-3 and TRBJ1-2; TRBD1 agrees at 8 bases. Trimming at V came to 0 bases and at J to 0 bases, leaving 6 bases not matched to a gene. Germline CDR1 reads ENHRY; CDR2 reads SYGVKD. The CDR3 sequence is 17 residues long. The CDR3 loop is CAISESGDRTANYGYTF. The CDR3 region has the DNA TGTGCCATCAGTGAGTCGGGGGACAGGACTGCTAACTATGGCTACACCTTC.

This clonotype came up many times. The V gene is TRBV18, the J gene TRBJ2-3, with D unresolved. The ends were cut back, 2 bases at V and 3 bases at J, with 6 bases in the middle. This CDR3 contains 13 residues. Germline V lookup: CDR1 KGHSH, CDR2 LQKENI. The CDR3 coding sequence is TGTGCCAGCTCACCAGGCCAGACAGATACGCAGTATTTT. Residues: CASSPGQTDTQYF.

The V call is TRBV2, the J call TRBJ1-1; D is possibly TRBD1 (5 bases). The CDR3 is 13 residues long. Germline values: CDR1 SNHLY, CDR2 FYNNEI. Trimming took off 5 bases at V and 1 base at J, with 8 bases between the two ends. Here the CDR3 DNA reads TGTGCCAGCAGTTGGGACGGGAACACTGAAGCTTTCTTT. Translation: CASSWDGNTEAFF.

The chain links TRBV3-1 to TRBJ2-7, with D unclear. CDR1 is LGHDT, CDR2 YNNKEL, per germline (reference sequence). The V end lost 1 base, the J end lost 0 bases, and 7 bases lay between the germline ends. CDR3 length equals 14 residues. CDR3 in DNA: TGTGCCAGCAGCCAAGGGGCGAACTCCTACGAGCAGTACTTC. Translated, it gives CASSQGANSYEQYF.

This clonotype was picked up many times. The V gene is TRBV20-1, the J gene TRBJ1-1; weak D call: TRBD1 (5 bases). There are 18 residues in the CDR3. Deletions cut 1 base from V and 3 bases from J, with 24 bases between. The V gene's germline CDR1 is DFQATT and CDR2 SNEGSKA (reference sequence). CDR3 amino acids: CSARGQGIWGLADTEAFF. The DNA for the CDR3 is TGCAGTGCTAGAGGCCAGGGAATATGGGGCTTGGCTGACACTGAAGCTTTCTTT.

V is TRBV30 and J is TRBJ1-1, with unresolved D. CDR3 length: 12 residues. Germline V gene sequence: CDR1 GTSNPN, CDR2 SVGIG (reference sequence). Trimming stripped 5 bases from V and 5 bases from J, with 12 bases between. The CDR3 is CAWSEFNTEAFF. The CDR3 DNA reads TGTGCCTGGTCAGAGTTCAATACTGAAGCTTTCTTT.

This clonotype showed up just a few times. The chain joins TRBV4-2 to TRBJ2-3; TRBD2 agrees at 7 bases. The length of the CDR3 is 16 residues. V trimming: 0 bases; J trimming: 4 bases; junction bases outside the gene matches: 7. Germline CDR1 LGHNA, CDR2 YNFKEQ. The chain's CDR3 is CASSQEGRGVADTQYF. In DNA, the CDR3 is TGTGCCAGCAGCCAAGAAGGCCGGGGGGTTGCAGATACGCAGTATTTT.

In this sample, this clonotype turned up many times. CDR3 sequence: CSAADGYEQYF. The CDR3 DNA sequence: TGCAGCGCCGCGGACGGGTACGAGCAGTACTTC. The gene calls are TRBV29-1 and TRBJ2-7; no firm D call. The CDR3 covers 11 residues. Germline CDR1 SQVTM, CDR2 ANQGSEA. V shed 7 bases and J shed 4 bases, with 11 bases lying between them.

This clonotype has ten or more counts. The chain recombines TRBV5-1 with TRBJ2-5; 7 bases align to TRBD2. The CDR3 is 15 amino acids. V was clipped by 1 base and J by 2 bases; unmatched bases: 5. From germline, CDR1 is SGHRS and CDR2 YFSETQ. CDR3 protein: CASSLYGGGQETQYF. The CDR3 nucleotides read TGCGCCAGCAGCTTGTATGGGGGAGGGCAAGAGACCCAGTACTTC.

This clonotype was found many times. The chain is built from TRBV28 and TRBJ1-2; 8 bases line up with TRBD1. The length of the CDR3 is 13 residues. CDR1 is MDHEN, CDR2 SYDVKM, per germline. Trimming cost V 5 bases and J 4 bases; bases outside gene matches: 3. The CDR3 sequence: CASSTGQVYGYTF. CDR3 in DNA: TGTGCCAGCAGTACGGGACAGGTCTATGGCTACACCTTC.

The CDR3 coding sequence is TGCGCCAGCACCGCGGACCAGACCAGCGGCTACACCTTC. Translating it yields CASTADQTSGYTF. The V gene is TRBV5-1, the J gene TRBJ1-2; the D is unclear. Germline CDR1 and CDR2: SGHRS and YFSETQ. V shed 6 bases and J shed 8 bases, with 17 bases lying between them. CDR3 size: 13 residues.

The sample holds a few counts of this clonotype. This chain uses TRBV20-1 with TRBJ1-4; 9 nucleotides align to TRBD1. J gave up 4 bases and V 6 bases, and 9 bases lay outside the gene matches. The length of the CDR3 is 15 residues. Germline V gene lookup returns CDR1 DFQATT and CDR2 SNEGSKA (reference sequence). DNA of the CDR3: TGCAGTGCCCGCGGGACGGACAGGGGTAATGAAAAACTGTTTTTT. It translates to CSARGTDRGNEKLFF.

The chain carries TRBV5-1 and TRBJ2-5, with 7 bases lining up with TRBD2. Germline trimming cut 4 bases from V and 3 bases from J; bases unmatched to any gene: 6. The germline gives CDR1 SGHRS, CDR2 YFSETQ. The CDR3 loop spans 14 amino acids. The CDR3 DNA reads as TGCGCCAGCAGCCTTCCGAGCGGGGAAGAGACCCAGTACTTC. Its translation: CASSLPSGEETQYF.

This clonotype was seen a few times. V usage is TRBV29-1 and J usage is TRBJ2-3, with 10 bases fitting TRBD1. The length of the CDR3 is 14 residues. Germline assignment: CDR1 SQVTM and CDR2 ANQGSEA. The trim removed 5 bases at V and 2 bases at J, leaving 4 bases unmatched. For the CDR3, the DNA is TGCAGCGTTCTTGACAGGGGGCTCACAGATACGCAGTATTTT. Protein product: CSVLDRGLTDTQYF.

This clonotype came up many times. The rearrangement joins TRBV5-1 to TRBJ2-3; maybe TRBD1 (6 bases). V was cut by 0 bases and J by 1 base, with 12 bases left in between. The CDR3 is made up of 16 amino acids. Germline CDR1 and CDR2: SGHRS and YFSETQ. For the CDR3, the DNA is TGCGCCAGCAGCTTGGAGGGGGTTGCCGGCACAGATACGCAGTATTTT. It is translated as CASSLEGVAGTDTQYF.

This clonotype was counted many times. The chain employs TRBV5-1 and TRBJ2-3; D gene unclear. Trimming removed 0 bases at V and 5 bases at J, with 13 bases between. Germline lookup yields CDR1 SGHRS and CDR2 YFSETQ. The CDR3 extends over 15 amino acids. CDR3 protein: CASSLAGLQQDTQYF. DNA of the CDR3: TGCGCCAGCAGCTTGGCTGGTTTACAGCAAGATACGCAGTATTTT.

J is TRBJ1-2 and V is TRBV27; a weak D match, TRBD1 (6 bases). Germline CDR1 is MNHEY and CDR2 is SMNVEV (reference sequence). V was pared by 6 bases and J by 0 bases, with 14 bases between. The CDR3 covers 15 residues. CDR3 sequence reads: CASSHWGQPNYGYTF. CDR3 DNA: TGTGCCAGCAGCCATTGGGGGCAGCCTAACTATGGCTACACCTTC.

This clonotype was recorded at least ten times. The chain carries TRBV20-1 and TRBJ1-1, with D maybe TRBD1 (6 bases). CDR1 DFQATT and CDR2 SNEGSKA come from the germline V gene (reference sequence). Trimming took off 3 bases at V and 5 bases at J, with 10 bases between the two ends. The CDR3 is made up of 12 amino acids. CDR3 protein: CSARDSRTEAFF. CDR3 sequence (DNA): TGCAGTGCTAGGGACAGTAGGACTGAAGCTTTCTTT.

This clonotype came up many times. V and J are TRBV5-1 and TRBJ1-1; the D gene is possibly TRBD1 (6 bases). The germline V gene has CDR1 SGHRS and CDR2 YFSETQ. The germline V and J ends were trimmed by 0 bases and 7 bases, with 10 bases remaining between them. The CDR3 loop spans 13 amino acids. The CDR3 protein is CASSLDLDSEAFF. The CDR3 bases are TGCGCCAGCAGCTTGGATTTGGACAGTGAAGCTTTCTTT.